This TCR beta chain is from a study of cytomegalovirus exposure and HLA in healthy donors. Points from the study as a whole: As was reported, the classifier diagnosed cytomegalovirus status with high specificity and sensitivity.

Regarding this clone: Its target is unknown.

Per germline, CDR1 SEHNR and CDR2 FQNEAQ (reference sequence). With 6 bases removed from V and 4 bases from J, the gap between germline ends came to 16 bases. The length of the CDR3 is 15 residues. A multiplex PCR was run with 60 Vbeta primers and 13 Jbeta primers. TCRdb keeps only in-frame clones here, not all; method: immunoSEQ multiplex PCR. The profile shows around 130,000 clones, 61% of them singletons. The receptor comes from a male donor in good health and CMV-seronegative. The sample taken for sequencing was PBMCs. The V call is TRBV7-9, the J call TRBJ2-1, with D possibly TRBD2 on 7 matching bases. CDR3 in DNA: TGTGCCAGCAGTTCGAGGGGGGGGATGTACAATGAGCAGTTCTTC. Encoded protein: CASSSRGGMYNEQFF.